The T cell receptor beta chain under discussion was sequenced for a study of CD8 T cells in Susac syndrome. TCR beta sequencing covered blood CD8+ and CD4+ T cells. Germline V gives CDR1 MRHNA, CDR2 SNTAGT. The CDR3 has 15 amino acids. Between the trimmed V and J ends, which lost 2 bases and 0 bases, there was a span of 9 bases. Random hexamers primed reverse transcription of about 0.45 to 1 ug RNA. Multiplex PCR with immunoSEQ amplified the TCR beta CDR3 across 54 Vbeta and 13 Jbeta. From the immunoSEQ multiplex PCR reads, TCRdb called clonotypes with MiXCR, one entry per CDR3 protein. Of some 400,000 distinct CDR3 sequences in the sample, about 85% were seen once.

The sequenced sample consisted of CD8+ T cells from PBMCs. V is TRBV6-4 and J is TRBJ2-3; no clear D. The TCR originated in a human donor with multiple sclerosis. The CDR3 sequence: CASSDVGASTDTQYF. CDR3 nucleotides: TGTGCCAGCAGTGACGTGGGCGCCAGCACAGATACGCAGTATTTT.